One and the same sample provided the 24 T cell receptor beta chains below, sequenced in a study of human T cells and chemical hapten exposure. TCRdb passed the RACE reads through MiXCR, listing each CDR3 protein once. The sample consists of about 250,000 distinct CDR3 sequences, approximately 8% of them appearing once. Described time point: pre-sensitization, week 0. The treatment was: therapeutic diphenylcyclopropenone sensitization with weekly scalp DPC. The sequencing used whole blood, collected in connection with sensitization to the hapten diphenylcyclopropenone (DPC). Source of these receptors: a man between 18 and 35 years old with alopecia areata. Some clones in this sample may be carry-over from other donors' samples.

In this sample, this clonotype turned up a few times. The rearrangement joins TRBV7-6 to TRBJ2-3; D gene unclear. V was cut by 1 base and J by 5 bases, with 7 bases left in between. The CDR3 has 13 residues. In germline, CDR1 is SGHVS, CDR2 FNYEAQ. CDR3 coding DNA: TGTGCCAGCAGCTTAGGGTCCGGAGATACGCAGTATTTT. Residues: CASSLGSGDTQYF.

There are many counts of this clonotype. This rearrangement joins TRBV9 to TRBJ2-1; 12 nucleotides match TRBD2. The germline V gene encodes CDR1 SGDLS and CDR2 YYNGEE. The CDR3 runs 16 residues. J lost 14 bases, V lost 0 bases, and 12 bases had no gene match. CDR3 sequence: CASSVGTSGGYIGKFF. Here the CDR3 DNA reads TGTGCCAGCAGCGTAGGAACTAGCGGGGGGTACATAGGGAAGTTCTTC.

This clonotype came up many times. The J gene is TRBJ1-1, the V gene TRBV20-1; a weak D match, TRBD1 (5 bases). This CDR3 contains 14 residues. V was cut by 1 base and J by 1 base, with 10 bases left in between. Germline CDR1 is DFQATT and CDR2 is SNEGSKA (reference sequence). In DNA form, the CDR3 reads TGCAGTGCTAGAGTAGACGGGACGAACACTGAAGCTTTCTTT. Translated: CSARVDGTNTEAFF.

The chain recombines TRBV7-6 with TRBJ1-1; D not resolved. The CDR3 spans 16 residues. Germline V gene lookup returns CDR1 SGHVS and CDR2 FNYEAQ. Trimming removed 0 bases at V and 5 bases at J, with 16 bases between. CDR3 sequence reads: CASSLALGVRRTEAFF. In DNA, the CDR3 is TGTGCCAGCAGCTTAGCGCTCGGGGTCCGCAGAACTGAAGCTTTCTTT. Based on the CDR3 plus reference TRBV7-6 and TRBJ1-1, the full variable domain is GAGVSQSPRYKVTKRGQDVALRCDPISGHVSLYWYRQALGQGPEFLTYFNYEAQQDKSGLPNDRFSAERPEGSISTLTIQRTEQRDSAMYRCASSLALGVRRTEAFFGQGTRLTVV.

The chain carries TRBV7-2 and TRBJ2-1, with TRBD1 matching over 7 bases. This CDR3 region has 14 residues. CDR1 and CDR2 from the germline V gene are SGHTA and FQGNSA. The J segment lost 1 base and the V segment lost 5 bases, leaving 2 bases of the junction unmatched. The chain's CDR3 is CASSRDRSYNEQFF. CDR3 nucleotide sequence: TGTGCCAGCAGCCGGGACAGATCCTACAATGAGCAGTTCTTC.

This clonotype was detected many times. The chain has TRBV3-1 and TRBJ2-5; no clear D gene. The V end was cut by 4 bases, the J end by 4 bases, with 13 bases between. This CDR3 spans 14 amino acids. Germline V lookup: CDR1 LGHDT, CDR2 YNNKEL (reference sequence). The CDR3 here is CASSPAWGRETQYF. The CDR3 nucleotides read TGTGCCAGCAGCCCCGCCTGGGGTAGAGAGACCCAGTACTTC.

Regarding this clonotype: The junction differs from germline at one of its ends, possibly a read error. V gene TRBV7-9 combines with J gene TRBJ2-7; TRBD2 aligns across 7 bases. CDR3 length: 15 amino acids. From germline, CDR1 is SEHNR and CDR2 FQNEAQ (reference sequence). CDR3 region: CASSQAGRGNYEQYF. The CDR3 DNA is TGTGCCAGCAGCCAAGCGGGGCGAGGCAACTACGAGCAGTACTTT. Full variable domain (remainder filled in from reference TRBV7-9 and TRBJ2-7): DTGVSQNPRHKITKRGQNVTFRCDPISEHNRLYWYRQTLGQGPEFLTYFQNEAQLEKSRLLSDRFSAERPKGSFSTLEIQRTEQGDSAMYLCASSQAGRGNYEQYFGPGTRLTVT.

The chain's CDR3 is CASSQKVAGVTEAFF. CDR3 nucleotide sequence: TGCGCCAGCAGCCAAAAAGTCGCAGGGGTCACTGAAGCTTTCTTT. The chain combines TRBV4-3 with TRBJ1-1, with D possibly TRBD1 on 6 matching bases. Per germline, CDR1 LGHNA and CDR2 YSLEER. There are 15 residues in the CDR3. Between the trimmed V and J ends, which lost 2 bases and 4 bases, there was a span of 14 bases.

This clonotype was picked up many times. The chain uses TRBV5-1 and TRBJ2-7; no clear D. V gave up 2 bases and J gave up 0 bases, with 9 bases separating them. CDR3 length: 14 residues. Germline V gives CDR1 SGHRS, CDR2 YFSETQ. The CDR3 DNA is TGCGCCAGCAGCTTCGGCAGTAGCTCCTACGAGCAGTACTTC. Translating it yields CASSFGSSSYEQYF.

This clonotype was observed at least ten times. The rearrangement uses TRBV15 and TRBJ1-1; D unclear. Germline V lookup: CDR1 LNHNV, CDR2 YYDKDF (reference sequence). V shed 8 bases and J shed 8 bases, with 12 bases lying between them. The CDR3 loop spans 11 amino acids. The CDR3, as DNA: TGTGCCACCGGCGGGTATGGAGAAGCTTTCTTT. It yields the protein CATGGYGEAFF.

The rearrangement joins TRBV5-1 to TRBJ2-7; D may be TRBD2 (6 bases). Germline V gives CDR1 SGHRS, CDR2 YFSETQ. With 0 bases removed from V and 4 bases from J, the gap between germline ends came to 14 bases. This CDR3 is built from 15 residues. CDR3 nucleotides: TGCGCCAGCAGCTTGGCCGAGTGGGGAGGATACGAGCAGTACTTC. Translating gives CASSLAEWGGYEQYF.

This clonotype was picked up a small number of times. This chain joins TRBV11-2 and TRBJ2-6; D may be TRBD1 or TRBD2 (5 bases each). Trimming took 0 bases from V and 4 from J, leaving 10 bases between them. The CDR3 contains 16 residues. Looked up from germline, CDR1 is SGHAT and CDR2 is FQNNGV. The DNA for the CDR3 is TGTGCCAGCAGCTTAGATCTGGGGACCGGGGCCAACGTCCTGACTTTC. It translates to CASSLDLGTGANVLTF.

With respect to this clonotype: The junction differs from germline at one of its ends, possibly a read error. The chain joins TRBV29-1 to TRBJ2-1; 7 nucleotides line up with TRBD1. This CDR3 region has 14 residues. Germline V lookup: CDR1 SQVTM, CDR2 ANQGSEA. In DNA, the CDR3 is TGCAGCGTCGACCGGGACAGAGCCCCTAATGAGCAATTCTTC. It specifies CSVDRDRAPNEQFF.

This clonotype has only a few counts. Written as DNA, the CDR3 is TGTGCCACCAGTGATTCCCGGGACTTGAGCACAGATACGCAGTATTTT. As protein: CATSDSRDLSTDTQYF. The chain is built from TRBV24-1 and TRBJ2-3; D is perhaps TRBD2 (6 bases). The CDR3 loop spans 16 amino acids. V lost 2 bases and J lost 0, with 11 bases in between. Germline V gives CDR1 KGHDR, CDR2 SFDVKD.

The table lists this clonotype with a few counts. This chain links TRBV7-9 with TRBJ2-1, with 7 bases aligning to TRBD1. The length of the CDR3 is 15 residues. Germline assignment: CDR1 SEHNR and CDR2 FQNEAQ (reference sequence). V shed 5 bases and J 4 bases; nucleotides not matched to a gene: 8. CDR3 nucleotides: TGTGCCAGCAGCGTTAACAGGGGAATTTACAATGAGCAGTTCTTC. It yields the protein CASSVNRGIYNEQFF.

The CDR3 reads CTGARSGTDPYEQYF. As DNA, the CDR3 is TGCACGGGGGCGAGATCCGGGACCGACCCCTACGAGCAGTACTTC. This sequence joins TRBV20-1 and TRBJ2-7; D tentatively fits TRBD1 or TRBD2 (6 bases each). This CDR3 comprises 15 residues. The V gene's germline CDR1 is DFQATT and CDR2 SNEGSKA (reference sequence).

This chain uses TRBV3-1 with TRBJ2-4; D gene uncertain. The ends were cut back, 1 base at V and 0 bases at J, with 7 bases in the middle. CDR1 is LGHDT and CDR2 is YNNKEL in the germline V gene (reference sequence). This CDR3 comprises 15 residues. The CDR3 sequence: CASSQVLPAKNIQYF. The CDR3, as DNA: TGTGCCAGCAGCCAAGTCCTCCCAGCCAAAAACATTCAGTACTTC.

This clonotype was observed a handful of times. The J gene is TRBJ1-2, the V gene TRBV6-2 or TRBV6-3, with 8 bases lining up with TRBD1. The germline V gene encodes CDR1 MNHEY and CDR2 SVGEGT. CDR3 length: 13 amino acids. V lost 6 bases and J lost 7; bases outside the gene matches: 7. In DNA form, the CDR3 reads TGTGCCAGCAGGTCGACAGGGGAACGTGGCTACACCTTC. Amino acids: CASRSTGERGYTF.

Many counts were recorded for this clonotype. The chain uses TRBV27 and TRBJ2-3; D not resolved. The V gene's germline CDR1 is MNHEY and CDR2 SMNVEV (reference sequence). Trimming stripped 5 bases from V and 0 bases from J, with 21 bases between. The CDR3 runs 18 residues. The CDR3 DNA reads as TGTGCCAGCAGTCCAACACCAATGAGCAAATATAGCACAGATACGCAGTATTTT. Encoded protein: CASSPTPMSKYSTDTQYF.

There are a few counts of this clonotype. The chain has TRBV12-3 or TRBV12-4 and TRBJ2-1, with TRBD2 matching over 10 bases. V dropped 3 bases and J dropped 4; count of bases not matched to a gene: 3. The CDR3 extends over 15 amino acids. The chain's CDR3 is CASSFPSGGYNEQFF. As DNA, the CDR3 is TGTGCCAGCAGTTTCCCTAGCGGGGGTTACAATGAGCAGTTCTTC.

This clonotype occurred many times. The V call is TRBV5-5, the J call TRBJ1-1, with 7 bases that match TRBD1. V shed 2 bases and J 3 bases; nucleotides not matched to a gene: 10. Germline values: CDR1 SGHKS, CDR2 YYEKEE (reference sequence). The CDR3 is made up of 16 amino acids. CDR3: CASSLPKTGTDTEAFF. The CDR3 DNA reads TGTGCCAGCAGCTTACCTAAGACAGGGACGGACACTGAAGCTTTCTTT.

This clonotype was observed at least ten times. The genes are TRBV12-5 and TRBJ1-1; no clear D gene. The V end was cut by 3 bases, the J end by 11 bases, with 13 bases between. The CDR3 runs to 12 residues. Germline lookup yields CDR1 LGHNT and CDR2 FRNRAP. DNA for the CDR3: TGTGCTAGTGGTTTCTCTAACCCCTCCGCTTTCTTT. Residues: CASGFSNPSAFF. Filled out from reference TRBV12-5 and TRBJ1-1, the complete variable domain reads DARVTQTPRHKVTEMGQEVTMRCQPILGHNTVFWYRQTMMQGLELLAYFRNRAPLDDSGMPKDRFSAEMPDATLATLKIQPSEPRDSAVYFCASGFSNPSAFFGQGTRLTVV.

V and J are TRBV12-3 or TRBV12-4 and TRBJ2-3, with D possibly TRBD1 on 6 matching bases. The ends were cut back, 3 bases at V and 1 base at J, with 14 bases in the middle. CDR3 length equals 16 residues. The CDR3 DNA is TGTGCCAGCAGTTTTAATTACAGGGCCGGCACAGATACGCAGTATTTT. This encodes CASSFNYRAGTDTQYF.

Here the CDR3 reads CASSTQSGTYGYTF. The DNA of the CDR3 is TGTGCCAGCAGCACCCAGTCAGGGACCTATGGCTACACCTTC. The chain has TRBV9 and TRBJ1-2; a possible D gene is TRBD1 (5 bases). The CDR3 spans 14 residues. Trimming stripped 4 bases from V and 4 bases from J, with 14 bases between. The germline CDR1 and CDR2 sequences are SGDLS and YYNGEE.